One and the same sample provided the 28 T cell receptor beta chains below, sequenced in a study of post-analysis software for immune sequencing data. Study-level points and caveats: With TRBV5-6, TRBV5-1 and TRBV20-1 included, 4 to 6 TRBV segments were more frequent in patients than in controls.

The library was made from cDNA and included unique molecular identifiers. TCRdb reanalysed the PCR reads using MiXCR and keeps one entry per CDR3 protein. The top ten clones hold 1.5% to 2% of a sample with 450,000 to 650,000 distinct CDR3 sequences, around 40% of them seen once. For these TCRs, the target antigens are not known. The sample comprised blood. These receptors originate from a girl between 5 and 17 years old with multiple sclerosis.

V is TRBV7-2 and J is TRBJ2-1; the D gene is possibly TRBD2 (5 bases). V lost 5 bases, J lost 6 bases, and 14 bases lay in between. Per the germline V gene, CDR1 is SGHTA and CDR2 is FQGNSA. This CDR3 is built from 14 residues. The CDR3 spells CASSQLLRVNEQFF. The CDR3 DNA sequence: TGTGCCAGCAGCCAACTACTGCGGGTCAATGAGCAGTTCTTC. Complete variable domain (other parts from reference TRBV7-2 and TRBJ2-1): GAGVSQSPSNKVTEKGKDVELRCDPISGHTALYWYRQSLGQGLEFLIYFQGNSAPDKSGLPSDRFSAERTGGSVSTLTIQRTQQEDSAVYLCASSQLLRVNEQFFGPGTRLTVL.

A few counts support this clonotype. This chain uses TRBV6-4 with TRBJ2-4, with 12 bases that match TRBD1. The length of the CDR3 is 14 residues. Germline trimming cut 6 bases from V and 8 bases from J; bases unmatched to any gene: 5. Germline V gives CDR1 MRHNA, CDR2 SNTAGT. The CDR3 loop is CASREGQGADIQYF. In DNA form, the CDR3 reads TGTGCCAGCAGGGAGGGACAGGGGGCGGACATTCAGTACTTC.

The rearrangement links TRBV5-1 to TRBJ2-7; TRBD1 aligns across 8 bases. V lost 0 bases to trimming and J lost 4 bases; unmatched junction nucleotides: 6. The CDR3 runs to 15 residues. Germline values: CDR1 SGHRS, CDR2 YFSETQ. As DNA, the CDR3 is TGCGCCAGCAGCTTGGGAGGCAGGGGGCCGTACGAGCAGTACTTC. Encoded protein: CASSLGGRGPYEQYF.

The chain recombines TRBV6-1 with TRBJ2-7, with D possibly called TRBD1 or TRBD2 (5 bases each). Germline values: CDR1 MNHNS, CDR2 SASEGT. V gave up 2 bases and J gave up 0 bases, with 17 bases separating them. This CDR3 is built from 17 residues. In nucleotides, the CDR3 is TGTGCCAGCAGTGAATCGGGACCCCGTTGGGACTCCTACGAGCAGTACTTC. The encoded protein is CASSESGPRWDSYEQYF.

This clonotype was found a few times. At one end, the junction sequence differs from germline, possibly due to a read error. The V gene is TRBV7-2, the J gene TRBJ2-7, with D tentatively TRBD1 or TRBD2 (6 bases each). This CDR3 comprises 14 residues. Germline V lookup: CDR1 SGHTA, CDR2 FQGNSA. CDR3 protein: CASSLGGTSYEQYF. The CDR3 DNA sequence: TGCGCCAGCAGCTTGGGGGGCACGTCCTACGAGCAGTACTTC. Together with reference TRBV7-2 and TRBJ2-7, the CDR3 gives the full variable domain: GAGVSQSPSNKVTEKGKDVELRCDPISGHTALYWYRQSLGQGLEFLIYFQGNSAPDKSGLPSDRFSAERTGGSVSTLTIQRTQQEDSAVYLCASSLGGTSYEQYFGPGTRLTVT.

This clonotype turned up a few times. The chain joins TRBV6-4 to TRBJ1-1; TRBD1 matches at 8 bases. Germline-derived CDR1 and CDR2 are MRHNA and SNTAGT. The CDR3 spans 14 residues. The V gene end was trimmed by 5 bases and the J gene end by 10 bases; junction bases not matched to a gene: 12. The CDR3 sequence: CASSPDRTGRVAFF. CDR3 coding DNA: TGTGCCAGCAGTCCCGACCGGACAGGGAGGGTAGCTTTCTTT.

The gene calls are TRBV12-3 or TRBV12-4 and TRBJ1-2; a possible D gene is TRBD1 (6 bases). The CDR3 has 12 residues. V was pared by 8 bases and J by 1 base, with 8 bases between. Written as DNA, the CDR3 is TGTGCCAGCGTAGGGGGTAACTATGGCTACACCTTC. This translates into CASVGGNYGYTF.

The CDR3 is CAIEGDGLKTQYF. The CDR3 nucleotides read TGTGCCATCGAGGGGGACGGTCTGAAGACCCAGTACTTC. This chain connects TRBV10-3 to TRBJ2-7; TRBD1 might be the D (6 bases). The J call may be mistaken, given a closer DNA end match to TRBJ2-5. Germline lookup yields CDR1 ENHRY and CDR2 SYGVKD. The CDR3 has 13 residues.

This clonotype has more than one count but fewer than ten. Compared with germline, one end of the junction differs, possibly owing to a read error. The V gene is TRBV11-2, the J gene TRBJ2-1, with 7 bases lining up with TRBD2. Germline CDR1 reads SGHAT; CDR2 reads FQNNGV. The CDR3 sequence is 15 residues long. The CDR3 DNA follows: TGTGCCAGCAGCCCTAATCCTAGCGGATACAGTGAGCAGTTCTTC. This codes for CASSPNPSGYSEQFF.

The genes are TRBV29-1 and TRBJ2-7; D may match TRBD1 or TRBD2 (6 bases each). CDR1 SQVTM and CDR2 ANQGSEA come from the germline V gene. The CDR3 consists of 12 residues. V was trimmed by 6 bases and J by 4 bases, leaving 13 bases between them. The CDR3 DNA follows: TGCAGCGTGGGGGGACAACCATACGAGCAGTACTTC. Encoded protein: CSVGGQPYEQYF.

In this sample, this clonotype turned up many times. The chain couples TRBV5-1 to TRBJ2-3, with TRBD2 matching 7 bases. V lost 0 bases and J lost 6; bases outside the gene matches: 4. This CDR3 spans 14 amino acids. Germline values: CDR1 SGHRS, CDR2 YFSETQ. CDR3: CASSLGLASDTQYF. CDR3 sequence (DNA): TGCGCCAGCAGCTTGGGACTAGCATCCGATACGCAGTATTTT. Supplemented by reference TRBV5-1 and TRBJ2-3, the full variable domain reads KAGVTQTPRYLIKTRGQQVTLSCSPISGHRSVSWYQQTPGQGLQFLFEYFSETQRNKGNFPGRFSGRQFSNSRSEMNVSTLELGDSALYLCASSLGLASDTQYFGPGTRLTVL.

CDR3 sequence: CASRPPDTYRDTQYF. The DNA for the CDR3 is TGTGCCAGCAGGCCGCCGGACACTTACAGAGATACGCAGTATTTT. V is TRBV7-9 and J is TRBJ2-3; tentatively, D is TRBD1 (5 bases). V gave up 6 bases and J gave up 5 bases, with 18 bases separating them. Germline CDR1 and CDR2: SEHNR and FQNEAQ (reference sequence). The CDR3 contains 15 residues.

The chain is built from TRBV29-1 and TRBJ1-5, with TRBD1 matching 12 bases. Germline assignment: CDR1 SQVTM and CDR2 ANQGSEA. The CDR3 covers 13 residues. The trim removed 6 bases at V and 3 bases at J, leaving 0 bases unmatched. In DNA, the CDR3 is TGCAGCGTGGGACAGGGGGCCAATCAGCCCCAGCATTTT. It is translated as CSVGQGANQPQHF.

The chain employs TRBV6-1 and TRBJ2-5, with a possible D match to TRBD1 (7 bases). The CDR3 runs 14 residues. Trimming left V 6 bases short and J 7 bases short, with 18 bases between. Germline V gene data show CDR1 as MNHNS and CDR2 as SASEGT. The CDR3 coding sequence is TGTGCCAGCAGGGGACCAGGGGGGCGAGGGACCCAGTACTTC. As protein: CASRGPGGRGTQYF.

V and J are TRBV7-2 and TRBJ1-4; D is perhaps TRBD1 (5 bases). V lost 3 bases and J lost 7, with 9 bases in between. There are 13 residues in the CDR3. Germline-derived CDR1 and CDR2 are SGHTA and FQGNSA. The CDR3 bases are TGTGCCAGCAGCTTCGGGGCACTTGAAAAACTGTTTTTT. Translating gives CASSFGALEKLFF. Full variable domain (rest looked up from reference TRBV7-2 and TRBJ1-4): GAGVSQSPSNKVTEKGKDVELRCDPISGHTALYWYRQSLGQGLEFLIYFQGNSAPDKSGLPSDRFSAERTGGSVSTLTIQRTQQEDSAVYLCASSFGALEKLFFGSGTQLSVL.

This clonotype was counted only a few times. The CDR3 DNA reads TGTGCCAGCAGTGGGATGGGGACAACTAACTATGGCTACACCTTC. Translated: CASSGMGTTNYGYTF. The chain has TRBV6-6 and TRBJ1-2; D might be TRBD1 (6 bases). Germline V gives CDR1 MNHNY, CDR2 SVGAGI (reference sequence). This CDR3 region has 15 residues. With 5 bases removed from V and 0 bases from J, the gap between germline ends came to 13 bases.

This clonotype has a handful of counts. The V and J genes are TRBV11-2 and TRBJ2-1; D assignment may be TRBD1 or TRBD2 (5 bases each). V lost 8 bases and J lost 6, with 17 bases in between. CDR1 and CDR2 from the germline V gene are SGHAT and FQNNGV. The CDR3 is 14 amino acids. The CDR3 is CASLRDGTLNEQFF. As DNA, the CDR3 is TGTGCCAGCCTCCGGGACGGGACCCTCAATGAGCAGTTCTTC.

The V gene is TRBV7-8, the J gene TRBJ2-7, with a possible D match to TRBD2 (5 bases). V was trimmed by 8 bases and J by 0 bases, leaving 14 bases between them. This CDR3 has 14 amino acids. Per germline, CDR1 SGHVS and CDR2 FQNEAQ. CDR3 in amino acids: CASRDSGSSYEQYF. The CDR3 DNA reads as TGTGCCAGCCGGGATAGTGGGAGCTCCTACGAGCAGTACTTC.

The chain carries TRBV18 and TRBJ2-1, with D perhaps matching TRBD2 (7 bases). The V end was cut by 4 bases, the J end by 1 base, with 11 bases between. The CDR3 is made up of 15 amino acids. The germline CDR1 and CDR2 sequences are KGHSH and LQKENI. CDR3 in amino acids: CASSHREGSYNEQFF. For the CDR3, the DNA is TGTGCCAGCTCACACAGGGAGGGATCCTACAATGAGCAGTTCTTC.

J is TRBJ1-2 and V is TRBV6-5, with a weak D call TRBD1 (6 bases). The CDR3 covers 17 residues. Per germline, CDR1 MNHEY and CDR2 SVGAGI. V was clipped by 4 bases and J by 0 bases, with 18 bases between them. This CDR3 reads CASSSGEGPLTNYGYTF. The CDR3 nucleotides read TGTGCCAGCAGTTCAGGGGAAGGTCCTCTCACTAACTATGGCTACACCTTC.

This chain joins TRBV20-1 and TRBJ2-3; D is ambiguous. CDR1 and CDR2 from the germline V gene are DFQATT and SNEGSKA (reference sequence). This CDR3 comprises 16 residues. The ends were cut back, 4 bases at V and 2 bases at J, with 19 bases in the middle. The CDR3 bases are TGCAGTGCTATTGATGCAAGCGCCTTCCACACAGATACGCAGTATTTT. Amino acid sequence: CSAIDASAFHTDTQYF.

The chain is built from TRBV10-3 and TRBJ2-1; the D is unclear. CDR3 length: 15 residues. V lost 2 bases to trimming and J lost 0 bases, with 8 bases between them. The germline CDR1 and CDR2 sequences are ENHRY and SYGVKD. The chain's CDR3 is CAISETEYSYNEQFF. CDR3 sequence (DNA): TGTGCCATCAGTGAGACGGAGTACTCCTACAATGAGCAGTTCTTC.

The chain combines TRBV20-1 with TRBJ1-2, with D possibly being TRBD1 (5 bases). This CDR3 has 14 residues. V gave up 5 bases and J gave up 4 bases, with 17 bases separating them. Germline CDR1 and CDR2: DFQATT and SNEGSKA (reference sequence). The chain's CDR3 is CSAARGRARYGYTF. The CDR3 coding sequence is TGCAGTGCTGCCCGGGGCAGGGCCCGCTATGGCTACACCTTC.

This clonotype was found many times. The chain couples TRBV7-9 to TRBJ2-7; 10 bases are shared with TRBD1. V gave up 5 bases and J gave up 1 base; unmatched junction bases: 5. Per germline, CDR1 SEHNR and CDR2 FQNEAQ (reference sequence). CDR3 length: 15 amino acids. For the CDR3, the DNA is TGTGCCAGCAGCCCAGACAGGGGGCATTCCTACGAGCAGTACTTC. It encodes CASSPDRGHSYEQYF. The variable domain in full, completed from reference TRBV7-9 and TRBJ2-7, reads DTGVSQNPRHKITKRGQNVTFRCDPISEHNRLYWYRQTLGQGPEFLTYFQNEAQLEKSRLLSDRFSAERPKGSFSTLEIQRTEQGDSAMYLCASSPDRGHSYEQYFGPGTRLTVT.

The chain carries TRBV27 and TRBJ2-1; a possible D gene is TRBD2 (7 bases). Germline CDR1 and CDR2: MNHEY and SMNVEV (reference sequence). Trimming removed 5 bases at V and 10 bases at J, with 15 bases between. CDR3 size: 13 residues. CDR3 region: CASSPWGGTEQFF. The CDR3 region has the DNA TGTGCCAGCAGTCCCTGGGGGGGGACAGAGCAGTTCTTC.

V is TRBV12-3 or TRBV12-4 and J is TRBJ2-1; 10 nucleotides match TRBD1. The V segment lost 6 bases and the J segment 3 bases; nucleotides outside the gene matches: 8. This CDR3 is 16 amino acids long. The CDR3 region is CASSDSGTGDYNEQFF. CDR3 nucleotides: TGTGCCAGCAGCGACTCCGGGACAGGGGACTACAATGAGCAGTTCTTC.

The CDR3 coding sequence is TGTGCCAGCAGTAGCGGGGGGGCTGGGGATGAGCAGTTCTTC. It translates to CASSSGGAGDEQFF. The chain links TRBV7-3 to TRBJ2-1, with 11 bases aligning to TRBD2. CDR1 and CDR2 (germline): SGHTA, FQGTGA. J gave up 8 bases and V 6 bases, and 6 bases lay outside the gene matches. This CDR3 has 14 amino acids.

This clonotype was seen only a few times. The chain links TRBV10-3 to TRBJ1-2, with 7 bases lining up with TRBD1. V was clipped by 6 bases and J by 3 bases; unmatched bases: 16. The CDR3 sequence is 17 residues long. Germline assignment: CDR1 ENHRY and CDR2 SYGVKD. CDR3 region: CAISDGTEPPYYYGYTF. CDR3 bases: TGTGCCATCAGCGACGGGACAGAGCCTCCTTACTACTATGGCTACACCTTC.